The 16 T cell receptor beta chains below come from one sample, sequenced in a study of CD8 T cells in Susac syndrome. RNA, at about 0.5 to 1 ug, was reverse transcribed with random hexamers. TCRdb reprocessed the immunoSEQ multiplex PCR reads via MiXCR and lists one record per CDR3 protein. This sample has under 250,000 distinct CDR3 sequences; around 93% occur once, and the top ten carry 0.065% to 0.08%. The material sequenced was CD4+ T cells from PBMCs. All receptors derive from a human donor with multiple sclerosis.

The rearrangement uses TRBV20-1 and TRBJ1-1; D call uncertain. CDR1 is DFQATT, CDR2 SNEGSKA, per germline (reference sequence). V was cut by 5 bases and J by 1 base, with 11 bases left in between. This CDR3 has 13 residues. DNA for the CDR3: TGCAGTGCTTCTAAGACGGGGAACACTGAAGCTTTCTTT. Translating gives CSASKTGNTEAFF.

The chain recombines TRBV6-6 with TRBJ2-7; the D gene is possibly TRBD2 (5 bases). Germline V gene sequence: CDR1 MNHNY, CDR2 SVGAGI (reference sequence). With 5 bases removed from V and 5 bases from J, the gap between germline ends came to 13 bases. This CDR3 region has 13 residues. CDR3: CASSRTEGHEQYV. The CDR3 DNA follows: TGTGCCAGCAGTCGGACTGAGGGCCACGAGCAGTACGTC.

V gene TRBV6-2 or TRBV6-3 combines with J gene TRBJ1-2; the D gene is possibly TRBD1 (6 bases). Germline V gives CDR1 MNHEY, CDR2 SVGEGT. V lost 5 bases to trimming and J lost 3 bases, with 16 bases between them. The CDR3 covers 15 residues. The CDR3 spells CASSRRGVTDYGYTF. In DNA, the CDR3 is TGTGCCAGCAGTCGCAGGGGTGTAACGGACTATGGCTACACCTTC.

This chain uses TRBV10-1 with TRBJ2-7; TRBD1 is a possible D gene (6 bases). Germline V gene sequence: CDR1 WNHNN, CDR2 SYGVQD (reference sequence). The CDR3 runs 13 residues. V was shortened by 4 bases and J by 6 bases, with 13 bases between the two germline ends. CDR3 bases: TGCGCCAGCAGTGCCACTCGAGGGGGCGAGCAGTACTTC. It encodes CASSATRGGEQYF.

The chain carries TRBV4-1 and TRBJ2-2; D is possibly TRBD1 (6 bases). The CDR3 is 16 amino acids. Germline CDR1 and CDR2: MGHRA and YSYEKL. Trimming removed 4 bases at V and 0 bases at J, with 12 bases between. CDR3 coding DNA: TGCGCCAGCAGCCTCGGACAGTTCGCGAACACCGGGGAGCTGTTTTTT. Translation gives CASSLGQFANTGELFF.

V usage is TRBV5-1 and J usage is TRBJ1-3; maybe TRBD1 (5 bases). This CDR3 is 14 amino acids long. CDR1 is SGHRS, CDR2 YFSETQ, per germline. V shed 4 bases and J shed 4 bases, with 12 bases lying between them. The CDR3 DNA sequence: TGCGCCAGCAGCGTTGGGGGTTACGGAAACACCATATATTTT. Translating it yields CASSVGGYGNTIYF.

The chain links TRBV30 to TRBJ2-7; 7 bases agree with TRBD1. The CDR3 totals 12 residues. Germline CDR1 reads GTSNPN; CDR2 reads SVGIG (reference sequence). V dropped 8 bases and J dropped 7; count of bases not matched to a gene: 11. The CDR3 sequence: CAQGRGPGEQYF. For the CDR3, the DNA is TGTGCCCAGGGAAGGGGGCCGGGGGAGCAGTACTTC.

J is TRBJ2-4 and V is TRBV2, with TRBD2 matching 9 bases. The germline V gene has CDR1 SNHLY and CDR2 FYNNEI. Losses at the gene ends were 6 bases for V and 0 bases for J; bases not matched to a gene: 3. The CDR3 is made up of 15 amino acids. CDR3 DNA sequence: TGTGCCAGCAGGCGACTAGCGGTAGCCAAAAACATTCAGTACTTC. Translation gives CASRRLAVAKNIQYF.

This clonotype has just one count. The chain combines TRBV12-3 or TRBV12-4 with TRBJ1-5; no clear D. CDR3 size: 14 residues. V shed 6 bases and J shed 1 base, with 10 bases lying between them. CDR3 sequence reads: CASRPLGSNQPQHF. In DNA form, the CDR3 reads TGTGCCAGCAGGCCCCTGGGGAGCAATCAGCCCCAGCATTTT.

V and J are TRBV29-1 and TRBJ1-1; 8 nucleotides line up with TRBD1. CDR1 SQVTM and CDR2 ANQGSEA come from the germline V gene. The CDR3 runs 12 residues. V gave up 6 bases and J gave up 3 bases; unmatched junction bases: 3. CDR3 nucleotide sequence: TGCAGCGTGGCGACAGGGGACACTGAAGCTTTCTTT. It is translated as CSVATGDTEAFF.

The rearrangement uses TRBV6-1 and TRBJ2-3; D is unresolved. Germline V lookup: CDR1 MNHNS, CDR2 SASEGT. The CDR3 covers 14 residues. Trimming shortened V by 4 bases and J by 4 bases, and 12 bases separated the two germline ends. The CDR3 sequence: CASSGGRWADTQYF. The CDR3 DNA is TGTGCCAGCAGTGGAGGCAGGTGGGCAGATACGCAGTATTTT.

The chain recombines TRBV25-1 with TRBJ1-6; possible D gene TRBD1, 5 bases. Germline-derived CDR1 and CDR2 are MGHDK and SYGVNS. This CDR3 has 13 amino acids. Trimming took off 6 bases at V and 8 bases at J, with 11 bases between the two ends. The CDR3 spells CASRGVSDSPLHF. The CDR3 DNA follows: TGTGCCAGCAGAGGGGTAAGCGATTCACCCCTCCACTTT.

The chain carries TRBV27 and TRBJ2-7; TRBD2 is a possible D gene (5 bases). Germline values: CDR1 MNHEY, CDR2 SMNVEV (reference sequence). Trimming took off 5 bases at V and 2 bases at J, with 13 bases between the two ends. The CDR3 totals 14 residues. The CDR3 sequence: CASSPTGRAYEQYV. As DNA, the CDR3 is TGTGCCAGCAGTCCAACTGGGAGAGCCTACGAGCAGTACGTC.

This chain connects TRBV20-1 to TRBJ2-7, with TRBD2 identical over 10 bases. The germline CDR1 and CDR2 sequences are DFQATT and SNEGSKA (reference sequence). J was trimmed by 2 bases and V by 0 bases; bases with no gene match: 7. The CDR3 is 16 amino acids. As DNA, the CDR3 is TGCAGTGCTAGAGATCTAGCGGGAGAGCCTCCCTACGAGCAGTACGTC. Translating it yields CSARDLAGEPPYEQYV.

The gene calls are TRBV15 and TRBJ1-1; weak D call: TRBD1 (5 bases). V was pared by 0 bases and J by 3 bases, with 11 bases between. The V gene's germline CDR1 is LNHNV and CDR2 YYDKDF (reference sequence). The CDR3 runs to 15 residues. The CDR3 region has the DNA TGTGCCACCAGCAGAGAAACGGGGGGAGACACTGAAGCTTTCTTT. This translates into CATSRETGGDTEAFF.

The J gene is TRBJ2-7, the V gene TRBV12-3 or TRBV12-4; 13 bases are shared with TRBD2. V was clipped by 5 bases and J by 3 bases; unmatched bases: 7. The CDR3 runs to 16 residues. CDR3 DNA sequence: TGTGCCAGCAGTCCCGGGACTAGCGGGGCTAACTACGAGCAGTACTTC. Translation gives CASSPGTSGANYEQYF.